This TCR beta chain was profiled in a study of shared clonotypes between healthy human individuals. Study outcomes and limitations: Around 5% of naive CD4 clonotypes were shared across several donors. Larger estimated richness was generally seen in naive subsets than in memory subsets. It was the few donors that limited the genetic and exposure-history diversity represented.

The CDR3 loop spans 13 amino acids. Per germline, CDR1 SGHDT and CDR2 YYEEEE. V gave up 1 base and J gave up 6 bases, with 10 bases separating them. Note on this clone: Its antigen remains unknown.

Positively selected for CCR7, the CD45RO-negative cells used as naive CD8 cells excluded terminally differentiated effector memory CD45RA+ cells. The method was immunoSEQ multiplex PCR; TCRdb's version includes in-frame clones alone and lacks a portion of them. The table includes some 2 million clones, less than 95% detected once. The sequence came from a man aged 18 to 29 in good health. Sequencing input: naive CD8+ T cells sorted from blood. The chain has TRBV5-6 and TRBJ1-2; D gene unclear. The CDR3: CASSLYIQDGYTF. The CDR3 region has the DNA TGTGCCAGCAGCTTGTACATTCAGGATGGCTACACCTTC.